Included here is one T cell receptor beta chain sequence, with context. What antigen it recognizes has not been identified. No qualities accompany the bases; no much larger clone lies one base away. This record belongs to a study of T cell responses to AZD1222 COVID-19 vaccine (dated by TCRdb to the early 2020s). Describing the broader study: AZD1222 recipients with second doses at about 4 weeks or about 12 weeks were pooled, because spike-specific TCR depth and breadth did not differ between schedules. Trial participants were enrolled into age subgroups of 18-55, 56-69 and 70-plus years, which contained about 150, 28 and 57 TCR-sequenced participants, respectively. A total of just over 230 trial participants underwent TCR sequencing, of whom 207 had received two doses of AZD1222 and some 25 had received two doses of the MenACWY control vaccine.

The sample's time point label, decoded: baseline before first vaccination. Vaccinee samples came from UK trials COV001 and COV002, including a single-blind randomized controlled phase 2/3 trial of AZD1222 (ChAdOx1 nCoV-19) in healthy adults. Trial participant PBMC samples were collected at day 0 and day 28 after the second dose for TCRbeta chain sequencing. Overall study outcomes, separate from this receptor: Participants were mostly white British, with more females than males. The authors suggested clonal diversity may have been underestimated. The whole spike protein was spanned by vaccine-associated CD4 TCRs, and dominant responses were seen in regions 160-218 and 743-854. Because no day 14 peak-response samples were available, the repertoires could be characterized only after the peak T cell response. The 56-69-year group was small, and its depth increase did not reach significance, likely because of low power. After two AZD1222 doses, spike-specific TCR breadth and depth were significantly higher than at day 0 and than in MenACWY recipients. Conclusions about previously exposed vaccinees are limited because only six or seven AZD1222 recipients were SARS-CoV-2 seropositive at baseline. Reportedly, almost half of the unique spike-specific TCRs recognized epitopes lying outside the regions that are mutated in the B.1.351 and B.1.1.7 variants.

The CDR3 regions of human TCRbeta chains were analyzed by immunosequencing. The study's processing was this. TCRs in the repertoires were compared against a reference library of SARS-CoV-2-specific TCRs that had been generated with the MIRA antigen-specificity platform. Breadth was defined as the fraction of unique TCRs that were SARS-CoV-2-associated. Depth was defined as the fraction of total T cells that were SARS-CoV-2-associated. Each spike-specific TCR was assigned to its reactive spike region and to a CD4 or CD8 class using the MIRA data. Log10-transformed breadth and depth values were compared by one-way ANOVA with Sidak's multiple comparisons tests. The source is immuneACCESS, and TCRdb retained only in-frame sequences with V and J called. Part of the clones is not carried over; for the studies checked, unresolved V genes explain less than half of this, and the remainder is unexplained. The D gene and trimming were derived from the DNA, and the V and J assignments and clone size from that table. The table for this sample lists about 92,000 clones; about nine tenths of them were counted only once. The top ten hold 10% of the sample.

Including the terminal cysteine and phenylalanine, the CDR3 comprises 13 residues. The sequence is cut down to CDR3 DNA, 39 bases in frame from base 1. Trimming costs V 4 bases and J 3 bases, and their ends lie 7 bases apart. In the germline V gene (reference sequence), CDR1 corresponds to LGHDT and CDR2 to YNNKEL. The sequences come from peripheral blood, collected on day 0 of AZD1222 vaccination. This TCR derives from an adult in good health. The chain is assembled from TRBV3-1 (or the pseudogene TRBV3-2) and TRBJ2-1, with no reliable assignment of the D segment. The DNA reads TGTGCCAGCAGCCGAGACCGCTACAATGAGCAGTTCTTC. Its protein product is CASSRDRYNEQFF.